The present entry profiles one TCR beta chain with its context. As yet, its antigen is unknown. This entry belongs to a study of T cell responses to AZD1222 COVID-19 vaccine. Notes on the study in general: Two doses of AZD1222 preceded a rise in Spike-specific TCR breadth and depth.

Profiling relied on immunoSEQ multiplex PCR, and the TCRdb table lists in-frame clones only, not all of them. The sample includes 60,000 to 85,000 clones, more than 75% seen only once; the top ten take 15% to 20%. Germline CDR1 and CDR2: MDHEN and SYDVKM. This CDR3 is built from 14 residues. V shed 10 bases, J shed 0 bases, and the junction held 5 bases outside the gene matches. Second doses that came at about 4 or about 12 weeks were put together. The chain is built from TRBV28 and TRBJ1-3; 8 positions match TRBD1. Source: peripheral blood, taken 28 days after the second AZD1222 dose. The origin of this receptor is an adult who received the AZD1222 COVID-19 vaccine. The CDR3 region has the DNA TGTGCCACCCTACAGGGGGTCTCTGGAAACACCATATATTTT. This encodes CATLQGVSGNTIYF.